This is a list of T cell receptor beta chains from one sample in a study of cytomegalovirus exposure and HLA in healthy donors. Only in-frame clones appear in the TCRdb table, and some are missing; sequencing was by immunoSEQ multiplex PCR. The clone table shows about 130,000 clones, with the ten largest holding 1.5% to 2%. The sequencing sample was made of PBMCs. Receptor source: a woman aged 60-70 years in good health and CMV-seronegative. Both conserved end residues are part of each CDR3. D genes are given only for firm matches.

v_gene,d_gene,j_gene,CDR3aa,CDR3nt
TRBV27,-,TRBJ2-7,CASKIYRGSDEQYF,TGTGCCAGCAAGATTTATAGGGGTTCGGACGAGCAGTACTTC
TRBV7-9,-,TRBJ2-4,CASSLVGGKNIQYF,TGTGCCAGCAGTCTAGTTGGGGGGAAAAACATTCAGTACTTC
TRBV6-6,-,TRBJ2-3,CASRGRNTDTQYF,TGTGCCAGCAGGGGGAGAAACACAGATACGCAGTATTTT
TRBV18,TRBD2,TRBJ2-1,CASSQDSGGAREQFF,TGTGCCAGCTCACAAGATAGCGGGGGGGCCCGGGAGCAGTTCTTC
TRBV6-5,TRBD2,TRBJ2-1,CASSYGRGRDYNEQFF,TGTGCCAGCAGTTACGGGAGGGGTAGGGACTACAATGAGCAGTTCTTC
TRBV4-1,TRBD1,TRBJ1-2,CASSGYRDRGFTNYGYTF,TGCGCCAGCAGCGGATACCGGGACAGGGGCTTTACGAACTATGGCTACACCTTC
TRBV28,TRBD2,TRBJ2-2,CASSPLSLAGVNGELFF,TGTGCCAGCAGTCCCTTATCTCTAGCGGGAGTGAACGGGGAGCTGTTTTTT
TRBV9,-,TRBJ1-1,CASSVAGMANTEAFF,TGTGCCAGCAGCGTAGCAGGAATGGCGAACACTGAAGCTTTCTTT
TRBV10-3,-,TRBJ1-2,CAISESGGPANYGYTF,TGTGCCATCAGTGAGTCGGGGGGTCCAGCTAACTATGGCTACACCTTC
TRBV4-1,-,TRBJ2-3,CASSLTRAESTDTQYF,TGCGCCAGCAGCCTCACCAGAGCGGAGAGCACAGATACGCAGTATTTT
TRBV5-1,TRBD2,TRBJ2-3,CASSFVAGGIDTQYF,TGCGCCAGCAGCTTCGTAGCGGGGGGGATAGATACGCAGTATTTT
TRBV2,-,TRBJ1-1,CASKREGNTEAFF,TGTGCCAGCAAAAGGGAGGGGAACACTGAAGCTTTCTTT
TRBV9,TRBD1,TRBJ1-2,CASSVEGAAPHYGYTF,TGTGCCAGCAGCGTAGAGGGGGCAGCGCCTCACTATGGCTACACCTTC
TRBV10-2,-,TRBJ1-5,CASSVTRARSNQPQHF,TGCGCCAGCAGTGTAACTAGGGCCCGGAGCAATCAGCCCCAGCATTTT
TRBV7-9,-,TRBJ2-3,CASSPRRNTDTQYF,TGTGCCAGCAGCCCGCGGAGGAACACAGATACGCAGTATTTT
TRBV19,-,TRBJ1-1,CASSRRQDQAFF,TGTGCCAGTAGTCGGAGACAGGACCAAGCTTTCTTT
TRBV15,-,TRBJ1-3,CATSRDGRGNGNTIYF,TGTGCCACCAGCAGAGATGGGCGAGGGAATGGAAACACCATATATTTT
TRBV10-2,TRBD2,TRBJ2-1,CASRLRGSSYNEQFF,TGCGCCAGCAGACTCCGCGGGAGCTCCTACAATGAGCAGTTCTTC
TRBV2,TRBD2,TRBJ2-3,CASSFPYSGGSTDTQYF,TGTGCCAGCAGTTTTCCCTATAGCGGGGGAAGCACAGATACGCAGTATTTT
TRBV5-1,-,TRBJ2-5,CASSLVAGSQETQYF,TGCGCCAGCAGCTTGGTGGCAGGATCCCAAGAGACCCAGTACTTC
TRBV6-6,TRBD2,TRBJ2-7,CASSHPASGSYEQYF,TGTGCCAGCAGTCACCCCGCCAGCGGGAGCTACGAGCAGTACTTC
TRBV30,-,TRBJ1-1,CAWSVRGLNTEAFF,TGTGCCTGGAGTGTTCGGGGTTTGAACACTGAAGCTTTCTTT
TRBV10-3,TRBD2,TRBJ2-5,CAISERLVAGETQYF,TGTGCCATCAGTGAGCGGTTGGTAGCGGGGGAGACCCAGTACTTC
TRBV4-1,TRBD2,TRBJ2-7,CASSHYARGGGEQYF,TGCGCCAGCAGCCACTACGCCCGTGGGGGAGGGGAGCAGTACTTC
TRBV28,-,TRBJ2-6,CASTGSGGANVLTF,TGTGCCAGCACAGGGTCAGGAGGGGCCAACGTCCTGACTTTC
TRBV4-2,TRBD2,TRBJ2-3,CASSPRTSGEGDTQYF,TGTGCCAGCAGCCCGAGAACTAGCGGAGAGGGAGATACGCAGTATTTT
TRBV19,-,TRBJ1-3,CASSIVPGSSGNTIYF,TGTGCCAGTAGTATAGTCCCGGGGAGCTCTGGAAACACCATATATTTT
TRBV19,-,TRBJ1-2,CASSITVGEYYGYTF,TGTGCCAGTAGTATAACGGTTGGGGAGTACTATGGCTACACCTTC
TRBV19,-,TRBJ1-1,CASSIAGLGGTEAFF,TGTGCCAGTAGTATAGCGGGGTTGGGAGGGACTGAAGCTTTCTTT
TRBV6-5,TRBD1,TRBJ1-6,CAIAGQGGSPLHF,TGTGCCATCGCGGGGCAGGGGGGATCACCCCTCCACTTT
TRBV29-1,TRBD2,TRBJ2-2,CSVRTSGGPGELFF,TGCAGCGTTCGGACTAGCGGGGGCCCCGGGGAGCTGTTTTTT
TRBV30,-,TRBJ2-5,CASETGSQETQYF,TGTGCCTCGGAGACAGGTAGCCAAGAGACCCAGTACTTC
TRBV15,-,TRBJ1-2,CATSREDSLYGYTF,TGTGCCACCAGCAGAGAGGACAGCCTCTATGGCTACACCTTC
TRBV6-1,-,TRBJ2-4,CASSDRTKNIQYF,TGTGCCAGCAGTGACAGGACCAAAAACATTCAGTACTTC
TRBV5-1,TRBD1,TRBJ2-5,CASSPGQGIETQYF,TGCGCCAGCAGCCCGGGACAGGGAATAGAGACCCAGTACTTC
TRBV6-1,-,TRBJ1-1,CASSSGVTEAFF,TGTGCCAGCAGTTCAGGGGTTACTGAAGCTTTCTTT
TRBV5-1,TRBD1,TRBJ1-5,CASSTGQGNQPQHF,TGCGCCAGCAGCACGGGACAGGGCAATCAGCCCCAGCATTTT
TRBV7-9,-,TRBJ2-7,CASSLAWGGGPLRGEQYF,TGTGCCAGCAGCTTAGCGTGGGGCGGGGGCCCCCTCAGGGGCGAGCAGTACTTC
TRBV6-4,-,TRBJ1-2,CTSVSHPGNGGYTF,TGTACCAGCGTCTCCCACCCAGGGAACGGTGGCTACACCTTC
TRBV2,TRBD1,TRBJ2-7,CASSGGRTGVSYEQYF,TGTGCCAGCAGTGGGGGTAGGACAGGGGTCTCCTACGAGCAGTACTTC
TRBV6-5,TRBD2,TRBJ2-3,CASSYGAAGGPKTQYF,TGTGCCAGCAGTTACGGTGCAGCGGGGGGGCCTAAGACGCAGTATTTT
TRBV27,-,TRBJ1-1,CASIRSGAALKTEAFF,TGTGCCAGCATCCGGTCTGGGGCAGCTCTAAAGACTGAAGCTTTCTTT
TRBV5-4,TRBD2,TRBJ2-2,CASSPRGGGGNTGELFF,TGTGCCAGCAGCCCCCGGGGGGGCGGGGGCAACACCGGGGAGCTGTTTTTT
TRBV5-1,TRBD2,TRBJ2-5,CASSWPLSVAGGKETQYF,TGCGCCAGCAGCTGGCCCTTATCGGTAGCGGGGGGTAAGGAGACCCAGTACTTC
TRBV11-2,TRBD1,TRBJ2-7,CASSLDRGQAIHYEQYF,TGTGCCAGCAGCCTCGACCGGGGACAGGCGATTCACTACGAGCAGTACTTC
TRBV30,-,TRBJ2-7,CAWSVQGSLDYEQYF,TGTGCCTGGAGTGTTCAGGGATCCCTTGACTACGAGCAGTACTTC
TRBV7-9,-,TRBJ2-3,CASSSETGKRSTDTQYF,TGTGCCAGCAGCTCAGAAACAGGGAAGAGGAGCACAGATACGCAGTATTTT
TRBV28,TRBD1,TRBJ2-3,CASEGTGRADTQYF,TGTGCCAGCGAAGGGACAGGGAGGGCAGATACGCAGTATTTT
TRBV5-1,-,TRBJ1-6,CASSPKVGDTDNSPLHF,TGCGCCAGCAGCCCGAAGGTCGGGGACACCGATAATTCACCCCTCCACTTT
TRBV5-3,-,TRBJ1-4,CARSSQWGRTNEKLFF,TGTGCCAGAAGCTCCCAATGGGGGAGGACTAATGAAAAACTGTTTTTT
TRBV6-5,TRBD1,TRBJ2-7,CASSYSGQGAYEQYF,TGTGCCAGCAGTTACTCTGGCCAGGGGGCCTACGAGCAGTACTTC
TRBV29-1,-,TRBJ1-1,CSIRQGNMNTEAFF,TGCAGCATCCGTCAGGGAAACATGAACACTGAAGCTTTCTTT
TRBV5-6,TRBD1,TRBJ2-1,CASSSQTGRYNEQFF,TGTGCCAGCAGCTCGCAGACAGGGAGATACAATGAGCAGTTCTTC
TRBV18,TRBD1,TRBJ2-7,CASSPTKTGDEQYF,TGTGCCAGCTCACCAACTAAGACAGGGGACGAGCAGTACTTC
TRBV29-1,-,TRBJ1-4,CSVVQGLNEKLFF,TGCAGCGTTGTTCAGGGCCTTAATGAAAAACTGTTTTTT